This T cell receptor beta chain was sequenced during a study of T and B cells in COVID-19 patients. TRB rearrangements were amplified by multiplex PCR with BIOMED2 TRB-A/B primers. TCRdb reprocessed the multiplex PCR reads via MiXCR and lists one record per CDR3 protein. The profile shows about 21,000 distinct CDR3 sequences, more than 30% of them singletons. Each TRB amplification used roughly 240-550 ng of genomic DNA from blood. The germline V gene encodes CDR1 SGHNT and CDR2 YENEEA. The CDR3 is 15 amino acids. The trim removed 1 base at V and 5 bases at J, leaving 3 bases unmatched. This clonotype is medium-sized (0.01 to 0.1%).

Sequencing input: blood. The V gene is TRBV11-3, the J gene TRBJ2-1; 9 bases align to TRBD1. This TCR derives from a human donor who had recovered from COVID-19. For the CDR3, the DNA is TGTGCCAGCAGCTTAGGGACAGGGGTGGACAATGAGCAGTTCTTC. It translates to CASSLGTGVDNEQFF.